This section outlines one TCR beta chain sequence together with its context. What it binds is unknown. Trimming removed 5 bases at V and 0 bases at J, with 7 bases between. The CDR3 contains 13 residues. Germline V lookup: CDR1 LGHNA, CDR2 YSLEER. Overall study results and limits: The TCR gene usage of tumor memory CD4+ T cells clustered together with blood and lymph node memory CD4+ cells and with lymph node naive CD4+ cells. Whole repertoires were not studied in the larger cohort, only one V-J beta rearrangement.

Treg sorting used a CD4+CD25+CD127-/low gate. TCRdb recomputed calls from the 5' RACE reads with MiXCR, one row per CDR3 protein. The sample has 62,000 or so distinct CDR3 sequences, 26% seen once. This sequence was found in a female donor with breast cancer. Sample: tumor-infiltrating Tregs sorted from the breast tumor. The chain joins TRBV4-3 to TRBJ1-1; D is uncertain. The CDR3 DNA follows: TGCGCCAGCAGCTCGGACTTGAACACTGAAGCTTTCTTT. It is translated as CASSSDLNTEAFF.